The present TCR beta chain was sequenced within a study of cytomegalovirus exposure and HLA in healthy donors. The primer mix had 60 Vbeta and 13 Jbeta primers. Measured with immunoSEQ multiplex PCR; TCRdb has only the in-frame clones, and not every one. The sample comprises some 120,000 clones, 77% of which are singletons, and 9.5% to 13% rests with the top ten. Trimming removed 4 bases from V and 1 base from J; junction bases left unmatched: 6. CDR1 is LGHNT, CDR2 FRNRAP, per germline. This CDR3 spans 15 amino acids. Study results and limitations: In a later analysis, V- and J-gene trimming of beta chains associated with a DCLRE1C missense variant, replicated independently. A likely sequencing artifact accounted for one observed cluster of highly shared sequence variants. Within an earlier analysis, most TCR beta V segments proved productive either about 87% or about 30% of the time.

On this clone: The antigen remains unidentified.

This receptor was obtained from a man in his forties in good health and CMV-seropositive. V gene TRBV12-5 combines with J gene TRBJ2-5; 7 bases are a match to TRBD1. Sequences were obtained from PBMCs. The CDR3 here is CASGSSGTVQETQYF. CDR3 bases: TGTGCTAGTGGTTCCTCCGGGACAGTCCAAGAGACCCAGTACTTC.